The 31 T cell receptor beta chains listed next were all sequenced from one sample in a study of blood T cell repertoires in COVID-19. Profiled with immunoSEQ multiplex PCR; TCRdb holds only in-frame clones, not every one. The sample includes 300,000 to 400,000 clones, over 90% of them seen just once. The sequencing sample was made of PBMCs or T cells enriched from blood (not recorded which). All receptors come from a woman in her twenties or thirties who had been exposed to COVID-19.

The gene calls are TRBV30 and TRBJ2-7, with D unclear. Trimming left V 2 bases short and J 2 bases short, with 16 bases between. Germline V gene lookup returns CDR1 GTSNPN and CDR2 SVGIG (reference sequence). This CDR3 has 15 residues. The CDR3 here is CAWSPPVGSPYEQYF. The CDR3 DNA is TGTGCCTGGAGTCCCCCGGTGGGCTCCCCCTACGAGCAGTACTTC.

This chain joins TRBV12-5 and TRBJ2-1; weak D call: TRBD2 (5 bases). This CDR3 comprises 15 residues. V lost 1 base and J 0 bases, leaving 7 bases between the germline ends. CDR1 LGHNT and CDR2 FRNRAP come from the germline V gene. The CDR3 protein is CASGLGGASYNEQFF. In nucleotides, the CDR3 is TGTGCTAGTGGTTTGGGGGGAGCCTCCTACAATGAGCAGTTCTTC.

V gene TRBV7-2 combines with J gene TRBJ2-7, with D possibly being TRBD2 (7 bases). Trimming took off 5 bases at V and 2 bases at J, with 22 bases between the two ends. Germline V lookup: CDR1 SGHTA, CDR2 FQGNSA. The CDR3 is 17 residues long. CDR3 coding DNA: TGTGCCAGCAGCACACGACATAGCCGCGGGGGCCCCTACGAGCAGTACTTC. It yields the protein CASSTRHSRGGPYEQYF.

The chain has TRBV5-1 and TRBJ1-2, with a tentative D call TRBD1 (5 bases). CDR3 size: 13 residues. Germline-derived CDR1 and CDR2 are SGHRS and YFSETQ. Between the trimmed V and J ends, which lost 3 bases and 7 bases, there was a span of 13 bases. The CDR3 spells CASSSLREAGYTF. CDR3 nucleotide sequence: TGCGCCAGCAGCTCGCTCAGGGAAGCTGGCTACACCTTC.

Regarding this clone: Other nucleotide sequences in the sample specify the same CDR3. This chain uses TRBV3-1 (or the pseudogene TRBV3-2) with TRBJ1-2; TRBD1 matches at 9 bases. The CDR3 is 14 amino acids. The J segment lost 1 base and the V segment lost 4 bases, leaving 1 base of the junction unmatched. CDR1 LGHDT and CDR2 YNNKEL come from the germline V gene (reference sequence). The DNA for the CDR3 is TGTGCCAGCAGCCCGGGACAGGGTAACTATGGCTACACCTTC. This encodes CASSPGQGNYGYTF.

The CDR3 reads CASSPDLEGGNEQFF. The CDR3 nucleotides read TGTGCCAGCAGCCCGGACCTTGAGGGGGGGAATGAGCAGTTCTTC. The genes are TRBV7-2 and TRBJ2-1; perhaps TRBD2 as D (7 bases). Trimming removed 5 bases at V and 7 bases at J, with 18 bases between. This CDR3 contains 15 residues. CDR1 SGHTA and CDR2 FQGNSA come from the germline V gene.

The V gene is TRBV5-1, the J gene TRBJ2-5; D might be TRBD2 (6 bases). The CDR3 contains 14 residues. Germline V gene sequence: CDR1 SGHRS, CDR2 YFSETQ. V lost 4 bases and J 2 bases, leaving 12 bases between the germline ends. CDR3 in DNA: TGCGCCAGCAGCACCGGGACTCTGCAAGAGACCCAGTACTTC. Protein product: CASSTGTLQETQYF.

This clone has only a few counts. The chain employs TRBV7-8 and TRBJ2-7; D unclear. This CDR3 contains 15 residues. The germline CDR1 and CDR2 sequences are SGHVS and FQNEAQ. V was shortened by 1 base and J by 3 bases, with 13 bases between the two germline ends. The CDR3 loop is CASSLDWHTVYEQYF. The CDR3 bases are TGTGCCAGCAGCTTAGATTGGCATACCGTCTACGAGCAGTACTTC.

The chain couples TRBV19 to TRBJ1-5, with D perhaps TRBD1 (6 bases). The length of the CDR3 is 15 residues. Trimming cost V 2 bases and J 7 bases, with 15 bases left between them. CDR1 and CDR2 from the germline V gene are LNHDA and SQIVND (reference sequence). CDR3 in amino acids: CASSIRQALGQPQHF. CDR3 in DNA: TGTGCCAGTAGTATACGACAGGCCTTGGGGCAGCCCCAGCATTTT.

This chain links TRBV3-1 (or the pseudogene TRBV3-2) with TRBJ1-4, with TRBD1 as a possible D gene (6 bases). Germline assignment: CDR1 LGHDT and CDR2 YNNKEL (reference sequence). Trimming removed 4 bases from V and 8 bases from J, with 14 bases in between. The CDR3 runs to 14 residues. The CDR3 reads CASSPKRGGEKLFF. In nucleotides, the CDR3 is TGTGCCAGCAGCCCTAAACGGGGGGGCGAAAAACTGTTTTTT.

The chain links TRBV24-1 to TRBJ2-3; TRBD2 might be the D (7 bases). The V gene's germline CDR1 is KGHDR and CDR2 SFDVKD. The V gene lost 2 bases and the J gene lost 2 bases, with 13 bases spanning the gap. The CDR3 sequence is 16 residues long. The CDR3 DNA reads TGTGCCACCAGTGATTCGGGGGGCCGAGCCACAGATACGCAGTATTTT. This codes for CATSDSGGRATDTQYF.

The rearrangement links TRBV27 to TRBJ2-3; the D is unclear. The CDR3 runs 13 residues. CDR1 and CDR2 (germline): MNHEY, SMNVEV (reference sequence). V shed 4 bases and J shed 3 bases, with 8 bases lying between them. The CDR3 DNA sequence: TGTGCCAGCAGTTGGTCTAAAACAGATACGCAGTATTTT. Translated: CASSWSKTDTQYF.

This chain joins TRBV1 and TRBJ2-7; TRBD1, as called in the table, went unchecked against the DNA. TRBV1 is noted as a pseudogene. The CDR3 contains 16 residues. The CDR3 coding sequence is TGCACCAGCAGCCAAGGGGGGCGGCCCAGCTCCTACGAGCAGTACTTC. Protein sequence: CTSSQGGRPSSYEQYF.

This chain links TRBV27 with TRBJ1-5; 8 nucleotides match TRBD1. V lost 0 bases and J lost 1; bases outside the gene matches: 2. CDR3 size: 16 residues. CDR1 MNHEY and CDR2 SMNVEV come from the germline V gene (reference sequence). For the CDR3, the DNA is TGTGCCAGCAGTTTATCCTGGACAGGGAGCAATCAGCCCCAGCATTTT. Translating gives CASSLSWTGSNQPQHF.

The CDR3 protein is CASSLAPTRGGYNEQFF. DNA of the CDR3: TGTGCCAGCAGCTTAGCGCCCACGCGGGGGGGATACAATGAGCAGTTCTTC. The V gene is TRBV7-9, the J gene TRBJ2-1, with 9 bases fitting TRBD2. Germline CDR1 SEHNR, CDR2 FQNEAQ (reference sequence). V lost 0 bases to trimming and J lost 4 bases; unmatched junction nucleotides: 7. The length of the CDR3 is 17 residues.

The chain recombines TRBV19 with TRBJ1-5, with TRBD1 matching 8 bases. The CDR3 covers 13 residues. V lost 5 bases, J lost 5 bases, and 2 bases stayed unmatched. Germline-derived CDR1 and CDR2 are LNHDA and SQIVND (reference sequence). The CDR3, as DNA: TGTGCCAGTAGTGGACAGGGCTATCAGCCCCAGCATTTT. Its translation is CASSGQGYQPQHF.

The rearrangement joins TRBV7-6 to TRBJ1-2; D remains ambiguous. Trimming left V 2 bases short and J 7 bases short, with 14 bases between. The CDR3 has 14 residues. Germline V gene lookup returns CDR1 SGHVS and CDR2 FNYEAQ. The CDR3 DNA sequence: TGTGCCAGCAGCTTATTGCCTACCCGGGGTGGCTACACCTTC. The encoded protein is CASSLLPTRGGYTF.

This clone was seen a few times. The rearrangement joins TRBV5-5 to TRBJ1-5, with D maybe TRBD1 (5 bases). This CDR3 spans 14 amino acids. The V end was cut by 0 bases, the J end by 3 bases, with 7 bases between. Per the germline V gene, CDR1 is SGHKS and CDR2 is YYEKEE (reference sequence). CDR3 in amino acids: CASSLAGYNQPQHF. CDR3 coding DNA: TGTGCCAGCAGCTTGGCAGGGTACAATCAGCCCCAGCATTTT.

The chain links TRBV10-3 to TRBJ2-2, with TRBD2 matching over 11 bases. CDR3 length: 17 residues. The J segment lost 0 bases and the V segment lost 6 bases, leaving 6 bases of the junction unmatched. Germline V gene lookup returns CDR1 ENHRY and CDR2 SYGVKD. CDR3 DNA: TGTGCCATCAGAAAATTAGCGGGGGGGCCGAACACCGGGGAGCTGTTTTTT. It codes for CAIRKLAGGPNTGELFF.

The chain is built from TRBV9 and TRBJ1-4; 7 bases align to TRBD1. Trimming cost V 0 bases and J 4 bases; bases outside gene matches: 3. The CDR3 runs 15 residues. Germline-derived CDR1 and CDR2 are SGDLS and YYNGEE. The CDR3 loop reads CASSVGGQSNEKLFF. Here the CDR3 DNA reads TGTGCCAGCAGCGTAGGGGGACAGAGTAATGAAAAACTGTTTTTT.

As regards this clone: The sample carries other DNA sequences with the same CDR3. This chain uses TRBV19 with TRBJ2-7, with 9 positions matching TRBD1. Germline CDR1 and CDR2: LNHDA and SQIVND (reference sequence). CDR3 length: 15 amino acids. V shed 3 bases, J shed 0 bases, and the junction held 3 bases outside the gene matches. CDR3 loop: CASSMGQGPSYEQYF. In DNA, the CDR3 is TGTGCCAGTAGTATGGGACAGGGCCCCTCCTACGAGCAGTACTTC. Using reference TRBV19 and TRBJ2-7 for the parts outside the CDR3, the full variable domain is DGGITQSPKYLFRKEGQNVTLSCEQNLNHDAMYWYRQDPGQGLRLIYYSQIVNDFQKGDIAEGYSVSREKKESFPLTVTSAQKNPTAFYLCASSMGQGPSYEQYFGPGTRLTVT.

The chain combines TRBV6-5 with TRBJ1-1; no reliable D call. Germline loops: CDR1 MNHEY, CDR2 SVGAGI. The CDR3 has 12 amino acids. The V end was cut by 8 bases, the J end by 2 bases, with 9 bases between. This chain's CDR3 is CASVFSNTEAFF. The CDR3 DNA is TGTGCCAGCGTATTCAGTAACACTGAAGCTTTCTTT.

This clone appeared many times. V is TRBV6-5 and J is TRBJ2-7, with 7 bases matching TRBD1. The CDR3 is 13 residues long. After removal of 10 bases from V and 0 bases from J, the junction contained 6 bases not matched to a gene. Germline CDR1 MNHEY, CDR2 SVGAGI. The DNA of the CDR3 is TGTGCCACCAGGGGACAGTCCTCCTACGAGCAGTACTTC. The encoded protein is CATRGQSSYEQYF.

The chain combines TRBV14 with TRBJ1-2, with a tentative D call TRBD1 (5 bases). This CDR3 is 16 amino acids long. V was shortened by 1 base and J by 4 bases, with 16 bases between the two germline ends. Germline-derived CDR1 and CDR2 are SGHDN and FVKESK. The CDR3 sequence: CASSQGPAGRSYGYTF. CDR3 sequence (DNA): TGTGCCAGCAGCCAAGGACCGGCAGGGCGATCCTATGGCTACACCTTC.

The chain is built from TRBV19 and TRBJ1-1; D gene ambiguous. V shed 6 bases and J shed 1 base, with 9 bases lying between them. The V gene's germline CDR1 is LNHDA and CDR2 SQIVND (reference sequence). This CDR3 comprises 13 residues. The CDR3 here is CASRKTGNTEAFF. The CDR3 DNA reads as TGTGCCAGTAGAAAGACTGGGAACACTGAAGCTTTCTTT.

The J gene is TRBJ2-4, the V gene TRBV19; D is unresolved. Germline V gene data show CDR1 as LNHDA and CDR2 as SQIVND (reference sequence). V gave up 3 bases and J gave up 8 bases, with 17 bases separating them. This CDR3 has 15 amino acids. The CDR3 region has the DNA TGTGCCAGTAGTATTGCCCGCCCTAGAAGGCACATTCAGTACTTC. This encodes CASSIARPRRHIQYF.

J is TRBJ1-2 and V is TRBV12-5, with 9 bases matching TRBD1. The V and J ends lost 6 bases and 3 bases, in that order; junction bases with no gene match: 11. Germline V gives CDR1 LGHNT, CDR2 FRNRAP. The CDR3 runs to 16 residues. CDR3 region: CASGPWTGDKDYGYTF. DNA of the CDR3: TGTGCTAGTGGCCCATGGACAGGGGATAAGGACTATGGCTACACCTTC.

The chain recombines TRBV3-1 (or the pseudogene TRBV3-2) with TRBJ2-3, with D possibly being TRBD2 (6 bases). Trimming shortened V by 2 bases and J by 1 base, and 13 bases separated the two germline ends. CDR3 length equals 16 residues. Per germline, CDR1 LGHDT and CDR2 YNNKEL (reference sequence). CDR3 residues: CASSQISGGGTDTQYF. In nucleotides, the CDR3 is TGTGCCAGCAGCCAAATTAGCGGCGGGGGCACAGATACGCAGTATTTT.

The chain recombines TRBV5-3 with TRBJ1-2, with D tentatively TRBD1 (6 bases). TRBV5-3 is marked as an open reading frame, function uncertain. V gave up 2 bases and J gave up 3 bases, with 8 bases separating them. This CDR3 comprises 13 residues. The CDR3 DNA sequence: TGTGCCAGAAGCTTAGAGGGGGACTATGGCTACACCTTC. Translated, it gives CARSLEGDYGYTF.

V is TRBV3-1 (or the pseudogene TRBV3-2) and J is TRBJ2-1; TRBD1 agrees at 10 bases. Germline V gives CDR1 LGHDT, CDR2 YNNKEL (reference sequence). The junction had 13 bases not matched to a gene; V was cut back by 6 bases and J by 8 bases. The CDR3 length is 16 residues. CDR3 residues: CASSNLGTGVIHEQFF. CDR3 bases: TGTGCCAGCAGTAACCTAGGGACAGGGGTAATTCATGAGCAGTTCTTC.

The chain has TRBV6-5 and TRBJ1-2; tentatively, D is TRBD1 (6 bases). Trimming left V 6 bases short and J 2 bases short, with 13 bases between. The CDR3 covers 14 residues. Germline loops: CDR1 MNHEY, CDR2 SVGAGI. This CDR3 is CASSRGQINYGYTF. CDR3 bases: TGTGCCAGCAGCAGAGGACAGATCAACTATGGCTACACCTTC.